Sequencing of this T cell receptor beta chain was carried out in a study of early T cells in non-severe SARS-CoV-2 infection. Study summary: Chains from this unsorted whole-blood bulk RNA could not be paired. General observations from the study: The VDJdb matching leaned toward anti-spike CD8 responses and overlooked private and CD4 specificities.

V was clipped by 0 bases and J by 1 base, with 11 bases between them. The CDR3 contains 16 residues. CDR1 is SGHRS, CDR2 YFSETQ, per germline. Unique molecular identifiers (one per individual cDNA molecule) were attached. TCRdb re-analysed the 5' RACE reads in MiXCR, keeping a single row per CDR3 protein. The sample yields around 58,000 distinct CDR3 sequences, less than 5% seen once. This clonotype was seen at least ten times. Its target is unknown. The origin of this receptor is an adult who was a healthcare worker with PCR-confirmed SARS-CoV-2 infection or an uninfected control (not recorded which). The chain is built from TRBV5-1 and TRBJ1-5; the D is unclear. The sequenced sample was whole blood. The CDR3 DNA is TGCGCCAGCAGCTTGGGTCCGTCCTCCAGCAATCAGCCCCAGCATTTT. It yields the protein CASSLGPSSSNQPQHF. Variable domain in full (rest from reference TRBV5-1 and TRBJ1-5): KAGVTQTPRYLIKTRGQQVTLSCSPISGHRSVSWYQQTPGQGLQFLFEYFSETQRNKGNFPGRFSGRQFSNSRSEMNVSTLELGDSALYLCASSLGPSSSNQPQHFGDGTRLSIL.